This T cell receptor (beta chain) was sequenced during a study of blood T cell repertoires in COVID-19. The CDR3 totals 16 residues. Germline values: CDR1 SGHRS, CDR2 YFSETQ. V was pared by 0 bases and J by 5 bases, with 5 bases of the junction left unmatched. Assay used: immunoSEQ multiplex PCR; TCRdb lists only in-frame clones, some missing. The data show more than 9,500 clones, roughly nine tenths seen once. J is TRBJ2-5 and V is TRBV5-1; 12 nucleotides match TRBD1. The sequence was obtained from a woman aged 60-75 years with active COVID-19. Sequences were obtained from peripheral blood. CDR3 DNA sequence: TGCGCCAGCAGCTTGGCCGGGACAGGGGGCTGGGAGACCCAGTACTTC. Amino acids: CASSLAGTGGWETQYF.